This TCR beta chain was obtained from a study of radiation and T cells in renal cell carcinoma. Time point defined: blood 4 weeks post-SBRT, at nephrectomy. Treatment in this sample: 15 Gy SBRT to primary tumor, nephrectomy 4 weeks later. Germline lookup yields CDR1 PRHDT and CDR2 FYEKMQ (reference sequence). CDR3 length: 11 amino acids. Trimming stripped 0 bases from V and 14 bases from J, with 10 bases between. Here immunoSEQ multiplex PCR was the method, and the copy in TCRdb shows in-frame clones only, minus some. The sample yields approximately 170,000 clones, about 87% seen once. The specimen comprised blood, sampled from a patient whose treatment included radiotherapy and nephrectomy. This sequence originates from a woman between 50 and 59 years old with renal cell carcinoma. This sequence joins TRBV13 and TRBJ2-5; maybe TRBD2 (6 bases). CDR3 amino acids: CASSLGGGVYF. DNA of the CDR3: TGTGCCAGCAGCTTAGGTGGCGGGGTCTACTTC.